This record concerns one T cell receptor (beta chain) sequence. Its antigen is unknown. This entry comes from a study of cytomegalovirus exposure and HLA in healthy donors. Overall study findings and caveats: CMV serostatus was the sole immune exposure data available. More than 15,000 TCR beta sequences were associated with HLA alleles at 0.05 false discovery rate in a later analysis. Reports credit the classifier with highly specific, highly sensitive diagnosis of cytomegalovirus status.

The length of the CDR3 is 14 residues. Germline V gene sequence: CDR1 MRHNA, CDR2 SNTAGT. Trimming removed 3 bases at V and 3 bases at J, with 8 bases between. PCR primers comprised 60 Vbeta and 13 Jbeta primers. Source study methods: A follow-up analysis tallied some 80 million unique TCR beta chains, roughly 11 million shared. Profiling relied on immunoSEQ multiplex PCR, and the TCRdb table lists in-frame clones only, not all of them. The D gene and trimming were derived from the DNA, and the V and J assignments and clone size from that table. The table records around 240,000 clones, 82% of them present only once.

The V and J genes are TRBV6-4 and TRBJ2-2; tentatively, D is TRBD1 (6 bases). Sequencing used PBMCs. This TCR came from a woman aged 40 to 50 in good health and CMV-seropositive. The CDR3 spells CASSESGDTGELFF. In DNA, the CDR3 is TGTGCCAGCAGTGAATCAGGGGACACCGGGGAGCTGTTTTTT.